This record looks at one T cell receptor beta chain sequence and its context. Documented time point: after trial treatment. Treatment described: LDRT plus nivolumab, ipilimumab, low-dose cyclophosphamide and aspirin (RACIN trial). Eligible patients had advanced solid tumors lacking tumor-infiltrating lymphocytes. There are 15 residues in the CDR3. Germline V gives CDR1 MNHEY, CDR2 SVGEGT. Between the trimmed V and J ends, which lost 0 bases and 4 bases, there was a span of 10 bases. This sample was taken from a study of low-dose radiotherapy and immunotherapy resistance in tumors. Primers used for first-strand cDNA, a TRAV- and TRBV-specific set, covered both alpha and beta chains. TCRs were put through approximately 20 PCR cycles of amplification with Phusion. A constant-region primer and the V-primer adapter served as the primer pair. TCRdb reanalysed the reads using MiXCR and keeps one entry per CDR3 protein. Of 80,000 or so distinct CDR3 sequences listed, 17% were seen once; the top ten hold 1.3% to 1.5%.

This material consisted of PBMCs, taken after low-dose radiotherapy plus immunotherapy. V is TRBV6-2 or TRBV6-3 and J is TRBJ2-1; D is unresolved. The receptor's source is a male donor with prostate cancer. The CDR3 region is CASSYSTNSYNEQFF. CDR3 coding DNA: TGTGCCAGCAGTTACTCGACGAACAGTTACAATGAGCAGTTCTTC.